Presented here are 7 T cell receptor beta chains from one specimen sequenced in a study of a mutant IDH1 vaccine in newly diagnosed glioma. Measured with immunoSEQ multiplex PCR; TCRdb has only the in-frame clones, and not every one. This table has about 120,000 clones, about four fifths appearing once. These TCRs are of unknown antigen specificity. Time point noted: week 11, during vaccination. Topical imiquimod was applied with each vaccine dose, which held 300 ug of mutant IDH1 20-mer peptide. The sequencing used PBMCs, collected from a glioma patient whose treatment included an IDH1 peptide vaccine. Receptors originate from a man aged 40-55 years with glioma.

This sequence joins TRBV9 and TRBJ2-3; 7 bases are a match to TRBD2. The CDR3 runs to 16 residues. The junction had 8 bases not matched to a gene; V was cut back by 4 bases and J by 0 bases. The germline CDR1 and CDR2 sequences are SGDLS and YYNGEE. The CDR3 DNA reads TGTGCCAGCAGCCCCAGTCTAGCGGCTAGCACAGATACGCAGTATTTT. This encodes CASSPSLAASTDTQYF. Together with reference TRBV9 and TRBJ2-3, the CDR3 gives the full variable domain: DSGVTQTPKHLITATGQRVTLRCSPRSGDLSVYWYQQSLDQGLQFLIQYYNGEERAKGNILERFSAQQFPDLHSELNLSSLELGDSALYFCASSPSLAASTDTQYFGPGTRLTVL.

The DNA for the CDR3 is TGTGCCAGCAGCTTGATAGGGCAGGATACGCAGTATTTT. Translating it yields CASSLIGQDTQYF. This chain links TRBV5-4 with TRBJ2-3; D remains unclear. Deletions cut 1 base from V and 6 bases from J, with 9 bases between. The CDR3 sequence is 13 residues long. In germline, CDR1 is SGHNT, CDR2 YYREEE (reference sequence). Variable domain in full (rest from reference TRBV5-4 and TRBJ2-3): ETGVTQSPTHLIKTRGQQVTLRCSSQSGHNTVSWYQQALGQGPQFIFQYYREEENGRGNFPPRFSGLQFPNYSSELNVNALELDDSALYLCASSLIGQDTQYFGPGTRLTVL.

This clone was found a few times. The chain joins TRBV5-6 to TRBJ2-4, with D perhaps matching TRBD2 (6 bases). Germline V gives CDR1 SGHDT, CDR2 YYEEEE. The CDR3 loop spans 17 amino acids. The V end was cut by 0 bases, the J end by 0 bases, with 13 bases between. The CDR3 DNA reads TGTGCCAGCAGCTTGGCGGGTGGGGGGATAGCCAAAAACATTCAGTACTTC. Its translation: CASSLAGGGIAKNIQYF.

The J gene is TRBJ1-1, the V gene TRBV6-5; 9 bases are shared with TRBD1. With 9 bases clipped from V and 3 bases from J, the junction kept 5 bases outside the gene matches. The CDR3 length is 13 residues. Germline V gene sequence: CDR1 MNHEY, CDR2 SVGAGI. The chain's CDR3 is CASGQGFDTEAFF. The CDR3 DNA follows: TGTGCCAGTGGACAGGGGTTTGACACTGAAGCTTTCTTT.

The V call is TRBV6-4, the J call TRBJ2-1; 9 nucleotides align to TRBD2. Germline CDR1 and CDR2: MRHNA and SNTAGT. With V trimmed by 2 bases and J by 5 bases, 10 bases remained unmatched. This CDR3 contains 17 residues. The CDR3: CASSDNPLTSGDNEQFF. CDR3 DNA sequence: TGTGCCAGCAGTGACAATCCCTTGACTAGCGGAGACAATGAGCAGTTCTTC.

A few counts support this clone. This rearrangement joins TRBV28 to TRBJ2-1; D gene uncertain. The CDR3 has 10 amino acids. The V and J ends lost 4 bases and 8 bases respectively, with 3 bases between them. CDR1 is MDHEN, CDR2 SYDVKM, per germline. The CDR3, as DNA: TGTGCCAGCAGTTCGGATGAGCAGTTCTTC. Translating gives CASSSDEQFF.

The rearrangement uses TRBV4-3 and TRBJ1-2, with 8 bases lining up with TRBD1. CDR3 size: 15 residues. Germline V gene sequence: CDR1 LGHNA, CDR2 YSLEER. Losses at the gene ends were 1 base for V and 6 bases for J; bases not matched to a gene: 7. CDR3 DNA sequence: TGCGCCAGCAGCCAAGGGTACAGGGGGTCGGATGGCTACACCTTC. This codes for CASSQGYRGSDGYTF.